One sample yielded the 8 T cell receptor beta chains listed below, sequenced in a study of CD8+ T cells in alopecia areata (dated by TCRdb to 2017 to 2018). According to the study, the label for this sample's time point signals: 24 weeks on oral tofacitinib. According to the study, the label for this sample's treatment or condition signals: oral pan-JAK inhibitor, 5-10 mg twice daily. Library creation used the immunoSEQ multiplex PCR assay. RNA was extracted from all samples and reverse transcribed into cDNA, which served as template for TCR sequencing. As stored in TCRdb, this immuneACCESS dataset retains in-frame rearrangements with V and J assigned. A fraction of the clones does not appear; measured against another copy, unresolved V genes explain less than half of the discrepancy, and the remainder lacks a known reason. The sample profile shows 110,000 or so clones; 56% of them were found once. The ten top clones hold around 3.4% of the sample.

Sequences were derived from CD4+ T cells sorted from blood, sampled at week 24, from a patient treated with tofacitinib. The receptors stem from a human donor with alopecia areata.

This clone was picked up a small number of times. The chain is built from TRBV4-3 and TRBJ2-7; 7 bases are a match to TRBD1. The ends lost 3 bases at V and 1 base at J; junction bases unmatched: 3. CDR3 size: 14 residues. Germline loops: CDR1 LGHNA, CDR2 YSLEER. The CDR3 reads CASSQMGQSYEQYF. The CDR3 coding sequence is TGCGCCAGCAGCCAGATGGGACAGTCCTACGAGCAGTACTTC.

The chain combines TRBV5-6 with TRBJ2-1; D is possibly TRBD1 or TRBD2 (6 bases each). With 7 bases removed from V and 4 bases from J, the gap between germline ends came to 15 bases. The CDR3 has 14 amino acids. From germline, CDR1 is SGHDT and CDR2 YYEEEE. This CDR3 reads CASLRRGPYNEQFF. CDR3 DNA sequence: TGTGCCAGCCTTCGCCGGGGGCCTTACAATGAGCAGTTCTTC.

This clone occurred a few times. The rearrangement joins TRBV29-1 to TRBJ2-1; D is unresolved. The V end lost 5 bases, the J end lost 5 bases, and 7 bases lay between the germline ends. Germline assignment: CDR1 SQVTM and CDR2 ANQGSEA. The CDR3 is made up of 11 amino acids. The CDR3 DNA is TGCAGCGTTCTAACTAACAATGAGCAGTTCTTC. Translating it yields CSVLTNNEQFF.

A few counts support this clone. The chain uses TRBV10-3 and TRBJ2-3; D not certain. V was shortened by 3 bases and J by 6 bases, with 4 bases between the two germline ends. CDR1 is ENHRY, CDR2 SYGVKD, per germline. This CDR3 comprises 11 residues. CDR3 in DNA: TGTGCCATCAGTGACGACGATACGCAGTATTTT. Amino acids: CAISDDDTQYF.

V is TRBV5-4 and J is TRBJ2-5, with 12 bases fitting TRBD2. Trimming cost V 3 bases and J 2 bases; bases outside gene matches: 5. Germline V gene data show CDR1 as SGHNT and CDR2 as YYREEE (reference sequence). The CDR3 covers 16 residues. The CDR3 DNA sequence: TGTGCCAGCAGCTCTAGCGGGGGGGCCCAACAAGAGACCCAGTACTTC. It codes for CASSSSGGAQQETQYF.

The V call is TRBV23-1, the J call TRBJ1-6, with D unresolved. TRBV23-1 is designated an ORF whose function remains uncertain. The CDR3 has 14 amino acids. The V gene lost 2 bases and the J gene lost 7 bases, with 9 bases spanning the gap. CDR3 in amino acids: CASSQRGRNSPLHF. CDR3 sequence (DNA): TGCGCCAGCAGTCAACGAGGGAGGAATTCACCCCTCCACTTT.

This clone was detected a few times. The J gene is TRBJ2-7, the V gene TRBV7-8; 9 nucleotides line up with TRBD1. The J segment lost 2 bases and the V segment lost 4 bases, leaving 6 bases of the junction unmatched. CDR3 length: 15 amino acids. Germline-derived CDR1 and CDR2 are SGHVS and FQNEAQ. CDR3 sequence (DNA): TGTGCCAGCAGCTCCGGACAGGGGAGAACCTACGAGCAGTACTTC. It yields the protein CASSSGQGRTYEQYF.

The table lists this clone with a few counts. The chain recombines TRBV27 with TRBJ2-6, with a weak D call TRBD1 (6 bases). CDR3 length equals 17 residues. Trimming pared 7 bases from V and 2 bases from J, leaving 18 bases between. Germline lookup yields CDR1 MNHEY and CDR2 SMNVEV (reference sequence). CDR3: CASKLLGGAAGANVLTF. The CDR3 DNA is TGTGCCAGCAAGCTCCTTGGGGGCGCGGCTGGGGCCAACGTCCTGACTTTC.